These T cell receptor beta chains were read from a single sample in a study of shared T cell receptors in the human thymus. TCRdb's table, derived via immunoSEQ multiplex PCR, lists solely in-frame clones and lacks some. This sample yields hundreds of thousands of clones, of which around 78% are seen a single time; about 0.014% belongs to the top ten. This same sample was also taken into another study, of human thymus T cells.

The sample consisted of thymocytes. The receptors derive from a boy under two years old with a congenital heart defect. CDR3s include the opening cysteine and the closing phenylalanine or tryptophan. The D gene is left open where the match is weak. Some rows have no size entry. The others give once, few or many, or a class for an expanded clone.

j_call | d_call | clone_size | v_call | cdr3_aa | cdr3_nt
TRBJ2-7 | . | few | TRBV19 | CASSLTLRVPTYEQYF | TGTGCCAGTAGTTTAACTCTCAGGGTCCCAACCTACGAGCAGTACTTC
TRBJ1-2 | TRBD1 | few | TRBV6-4 | CASRGGQAYGYTF | TGTGCCAGCAGAGGCGGACAGGCCTATGGCTACACCTTC
TRBJ1-4 | . | . | TRBV4-3 | CASSHRATNEKLFF | TGCGCCAGCAGCCACAGGGCAACTAATGAAAAACTGTTTTTT
TRBJ2-2 | . | . | TRBV30 | CAWSVVGTGRGTGELFF | TGTGCCTGGAGTGTAGTTGGTACGGGGAGGGGGACCGGGGAGCTGTTTTTT
TRBJ2-1 | TRBD2 | few | TRBV5-4 | CASSSETSGRAPNEQFF | TGTGCCAGCAGCTCCGAGACTAGCGGGAGGGCCCCCAATGAGCAGTTCTTC
TRBJ1-1 | TRBD1 | . | TRBV5-1 | CASSLRDSSANTEAFF | TGCGCCAGCAGCTTGAGGGACAGCTCTGCGAACACTGAAGCTTTCTTT
TRBJ2-7 | TRBD1 | . | TRBV6-1 | CASNPGQGVHEQYF | TGTGCCAGTAATCCGGGACAGGGGGTCCACGAGCAGTACTTC
TRBJ2-3 | . | . | TRBV27 | CASSLGRGTDTQYF | TGTGCCAGCAGTTTGGGCAGGGGCACAGATACGCAGTATTTT
TRBJ1-1 | . | . | TRBV7-4 | CASSLDGYREQTFF | TGTGCCAGCAGCTTAGATGGGTACAGGGAACAAACTTTCTTT
TRBJ2-7 | TRBD1 | . | TRBV30 | CACKPRDRGSPYEQYF | TGTGCCTGTAAACCCCGGGACAGGGGATCCCCCTACGAGCAGTACTTC
TRBJ2-7 | TRBD2 | . | TRBV7-8 | CASSFLIPSGRFYEQYF | TGTGCCAGCAGCTTCTTGATCCCTAGCGGGAGGTTCTACGAGCAGTACTTC
TRBJ2-7 | . | . | TRBV13 | CASSELESPYEQYF | TGTGCCAGCAGCGAACTCGAAAGCCCCTACGAGCAGTACTTC
TRBJ2-7 | TRBD1 | . | TRBV10-3 | CAISESRQGRYEQYF | TGTGCCATCAGTGAATCACGACAGGGTAGATACGAGCAGTACTTC
TRBJ2-3 | TRBD2 | . | TRBV4-3 | CASSQDLAGVTDTQYF | TGCGCCAGCAGCCAAGACCTAGCGGGAGTCACAGATACGCAGTATTTT
TRBJ2-5 | . | once | TRBV6-6 | CASTRTVEETQYF | TGTGCCAGCACCCGGACAGTAGAAGAGACCCAGTACTTC
TRBJ2-1 | . | . | TRBV2 | CASKDLLYNEQFF | TGTGCCAGCAAAGACTTGCTGTACAATGAGCAGTTCTTC
TRBJ2-2 | . | . | TRBV7-9 | CASSFQRALTGELFF | TGTGCCAGCAGCTTCCAGCGGGCCCTCACCGGGGAGCTGTTTTTT
TRBJ2-3 | . | . | TRBV5-1 | CASSLGTLLSTDTQYF | TGCGCCAGCAGCTTAGGGACTCTTCTTAGCACAGATACGCAGTATTTT
TRBJ2-3 | . | . | TRBV5-1 | CASSQLSDTQYF | TGCGCCAGCAGCCAATTGTCAGATACGCAGTATTTT
TRBJ2-7 | . | few | TRBV5-6 | CASSLNYRCEQYF | TGTGCCAGCAGCTTAAATTATCGGTGCGAGCAGTACTTC
TRBJ2-5 | . | . | TRBV25-1 | CASSGVAGKETQYF | TGTGCCAGCAGTGGGGTTGCAGGGAAAGAGACCCAGTACTTC
TRBJ2-1 | TRBD2 | . | TRBV6-5 | CASSLTSGGYNEQFF | TGTGCCAGCAGCCTTACTAGCGGGGGTTACAATGAGCAGTTCTTC
TRBJ2-3 | . | few | TRBV5-6 | CASSCFAEKETDTQYF | TGTGCCAGCAGCTGCTTCGCGGAGAAGGAGACAGATACGCAGTATTTT
TRBJ2-1 | TRBD2 | few | TRBV7-6 | CASSSTTHGRVVVDEQFF | TGTGCCAGCAGCTCTACGACTCACGGGAGGGTAGTCGTCGATGAGCAGTTCTTC
TRBJ2-7 | TRBD2 | few | TRBV28 | CASSYRGGGRYYEQYF | TGTGCCAGCAGTTATCGGGGGGGCGGGAGATACTACGAGCAGTACTTC
TRBJ1-1 | TRBD1 | . | TRBV6-5 | CASFDRATEAFF | TGTGCCAGCTTCGACAGGGCTACTGAAGCTTTCTTT
TRBJ2-5 | TRBD2 | . | TRBV4-2 | CASSQPGTSGPQETQYF | TGTGCCAGCAGCCAACCCGGGACTAGCGGACCCCAAGAGACCCAGTACTTC
TRBJ2-5 | . | . | TRBV30 | CAWKPPSSYPPETQYF | TGTGCCTGGAAACCCCCCTCCAGTTACCCCCCCGAGACCCAGTACTTC
TRBJ2-3 | . | once | TRBV6-5 | CASSYSGGEGQYF | TGTGCCAGCAGTTACTCCGGGGGAGAGGGGCAGTATTTT
TRBJ2-5 | TRBD2 | once | TRBV5-1 | CASSRASGVRETQYF | TGCGCCAGCAGCCGGGCTAGCGGGGTTCGTGAGACCCAGTACTTC
TRBJ2-5 | TRBD2 | once | TRBV6-1 | CASRGGWAQETQYF | TGTGCCAGCAGGGGGGGGTGGGCTCAAGAGACCCAGTACTTC
TRBJ2-2 | . | . | TRBV4-3 | CASSQDDPLGTGELFF | TGCGCCAGCAGCCAAGACGATCCCCTCGGGACCGGGGAGCTGTTTTTT
TRBJ1-1 | TRBD1 | once | TRBV5-4 | CASSSNGGTGGAFF | TGTGCCAGCAGCTCGAACGGAGGGACAGGGGGTGCTTTCTTT
TRBJ2-4 | . | . | TRBV7-9 | CASSPRPVGENIQYF | TGTGCCAGCAGCCCCAGGCCGGTGGGTGAAAACATTCAGTACTTC
TRBJ2-5 | TRBD1 | . | TRBV29-1 | CSVEGQGKETQYF | TGCAGCGTTGAGGGACAGGGGAAAGAGACCCAGTACTTC
TRBJ2-1 | TRBD2 | few | TRBV30 | CAWSVLAGGAYNEQFF | TGTGCCTGGAGTGTACTAGCGGGAGGGGCCTACAATGAGCAGTTCTTC
TRBJ2-7 | . | . | TRBV4-2 | CASSGYGSGYEQYF | TGTGCCAGCAGCGGGTATGGTAGCGGCTACGAGCAGTACTTC
TRBJ2-5 | TRBD2 | . | TRBV7-9 | CASSHPLAGVAETQYF | TGTGCCAGCAGCCATCCGCTAGCGGGAGTAGCAGAGACCCAGTACTTC
TRBJ1-4 | TRBD1 | . | TRBV5-4 | CASSSTDRGLINEKLFF | TGTGCCAGCAGCTCGACGGACAGGGGTCTGATAAATGAAAAACTGTTTTTT
TRBJ2-5 | . | . | TRBV5-1 | CASSLGEVGTQYF | TGCGCCAGCAGCTTGGGGGAGGTGGGGACCCAGTACTTC
TRBJ2-1 | TRBD2 | . | TRBV5-4 | CASSLWGLAEGGYNEQFF | TGTGCCAGCAGCTTGTGGGGACTAGCGGAGGGGGGCTACAATGAGCAGTTCTTC
TRBJ2-7 | TRBD2 | . | TRBV7-6 | CASSSEGLAVSYEQYF | TGTGCCAGCAGCTCCGAGGGACTAGCGGTCTCCTACGAGCAGTACTTC
TRBJ2-3 | TRBD2 | few | TRBV7-6 | CASSPRDYSDTQYF | TGTGCCAGCAGCCCCAGGGACTACTCAGATACGCAGTATTTT
TRBJ2-3 | TRBD2 | . | TRBV6-4 | CASSEGSSGTTDTQYF | TGTGCCAGCAGTGAAGGAAGTAGCGGGACGACAGATACGCAGTATTTT
TRBJ2-3 | TRBD1 | . | TRBV2 | CASSLQGATDTQYF | TGTGCCAGCAGTCTCCAGGGGGCGACAGATACGCAGTATTTT
TRBJ2-5 | . | . | TRBV4-3 | CASSQEAGLGETQYF | TGCGCCAGCAGCCAAGAAGCTGGACTGGGGGAGACCCAGTACTTC
TRBJ2-1 | . | . | TRBV28 | CASSHPRSGNEQFF | TGTGCCAGCAGTCACCCTCGGTCCGGCAATGAGCAGTTCTTC
TRBJ2-7 | . | . | TRBV7-8 | CASSSLRGRSYEQYF | TGTGCCAGCAGCTCCCTCCGGGGGAGGTCCTACGAGCAGTACTTC
TRBJ2-1 | . | . | TRBV15 | CATSRGAPQEEQFF | TGTGCCACCAGCAGAGGGGCCCCTCAAGAGGAGCAGTTCTTC
TRBJ2-3 | TRBD1 | few | TRBV6-6 | CASSLLTGADTQYF | TGTGCCAGCAGCCTCCTGACAGGGGCAGATACGCAGTATTTT
TRBJ1-1 | TRBD1 | . | TRBV30 | CAWSGLPWGQLMNTEAFF | TGTGCCTGGAGCGGACTTCCCTGGGGACAGCTGATGAACACTGAAGCTTTCTTT
TRBJ2-1 | . | . | TRBV5-6 | CASSFNPVFREIYNEQFF | TGTGCCAGCAGCTTCAACCCCGTCTTTCGGGAGATATACAATGAGCAGTTCTTC